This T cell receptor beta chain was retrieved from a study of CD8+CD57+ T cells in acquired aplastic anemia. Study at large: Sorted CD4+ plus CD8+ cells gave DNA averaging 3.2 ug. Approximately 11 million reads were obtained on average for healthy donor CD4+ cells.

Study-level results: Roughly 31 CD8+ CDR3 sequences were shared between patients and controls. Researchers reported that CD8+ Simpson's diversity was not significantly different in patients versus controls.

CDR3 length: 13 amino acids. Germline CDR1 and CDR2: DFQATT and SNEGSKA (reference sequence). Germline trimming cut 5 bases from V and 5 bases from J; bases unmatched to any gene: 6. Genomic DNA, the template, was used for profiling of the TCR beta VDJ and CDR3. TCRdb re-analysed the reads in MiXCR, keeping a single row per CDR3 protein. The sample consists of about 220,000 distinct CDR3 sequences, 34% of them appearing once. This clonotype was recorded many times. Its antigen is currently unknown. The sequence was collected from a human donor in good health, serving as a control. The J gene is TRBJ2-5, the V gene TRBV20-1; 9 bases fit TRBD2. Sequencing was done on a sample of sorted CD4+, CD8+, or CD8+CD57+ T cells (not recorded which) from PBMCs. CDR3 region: CSACGRAGETQYF. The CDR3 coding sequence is TGCAGTGCTTGCGGGAGGGCCGGGGAGACCCAGTACTTC.